The 31 T cell receptor beta chains below come from one sample, sequenced in a study of regulatory T cells in long-lasting Graves disease (dated by TCRdb to the early 2020s). According to the study, the label for this sample's time point signals: newly diagnosed GD, antithyroid drugs for less than 3 months. For both TCR sequencing and RNA sequencing, RNA was extracted from PBMCs in TRIzol. Libraries were made using multiplex PCR. The sequencer listed for this sample is Illumina HiSeq 4000. iRepertoire HTBI primers and Arm-PCR amplification of CDR3 regions were used to construct TCR beta libraries. Clones were called with MiXCR by TCRdb after fastp trimmed the public reads at Q25, and only in-frame beta chains were retained. Rows merge per CDR3 protein into single entries with the most common DNA and genes. The sample data list 500,000 or so distinct CDR3 sequences, and about 15% of these were observed just once. Approximately 25% of the sample is taken by the ten largest.

This sample was also put to use in a study of T cells in Graves' hyperthyroidism and ophthalmopathy.

The sample here was peripheral blood mononuclear cells (PBMCs), taken at new diagnosis, from a patient treated with antithyroid drugs. The origin of the receptors is a woman aged 35 to 60 with Graves disease. Donor details come from another sample of the same person, matched by shared clones.

This clonotype was counted between two and nine times. The chain is built from TRBV4-2 and TRBJ2-4, with D possibly TRBD1 on 5 matching bases. The CDR3 is 16 residues long. Germline CDR1 and CDR2: LGHNA and YNFKEQ. Trimming took off 0 bases at V and 2 bases at J, with 11 bases between the two ends. This chain's CDR3 is CASSQDAGQTKNIQYF. CDR3 coding DNA: TGTGCCAGCAGCCAAGATGCCGGACAAACCAAAAACATTCAGTACTTC.

This chain uses TRBV2 with TRBJ2-3, with D possibly matching TRBD2 (6 bases). Germline V lookup: CDR1 SNHLY, CDR2 FYNNEI. The CDR3 runs to 16 residues. V dropped 7 bases and J dropped 1 base, with 18 bases sitting between them. The CDR3 loop is CASIRRWGVGTDTQYF. The CDR3 DNA reads TGTGCCAGCATCCGAAGGTGGGGGGTTGGCACAGATACGCAGTATTTT.

There are a few counts of this clonotype. This CDR3 reads CASSSPKGTYNEQFF. The CDR3 nucleotides read TGTGCCAGCAGCTCCCCTAAGGGAACCTACAATGAGCAGTTCTTC. This chain links TRBV9 with TRBJ2-1; D gene uncertain. Per germline, CDR1 SGDLS and CDR2 YYNGEE. Trimming removed 4 bases at V and 2 bases at J, with 13 bases between. This CDR3 is 15 amino acids long.

This clonotype showed up many times. This chain uses TRBV11-2 with TRBJ2-1; D call uncertain. CDR3 length: 13 amino acids. V was pared by 0 bases and J by 7 bases, with 7 bases between. Per germline, CDR1 SGHAT and CDR2 FQNNGV. The CDR3 nucleotides are TGTGCCAGCAGCTTAGATGGCGGAAATGAGCAGTTCTTC. Amino acids: CASSLDGGNEQFF.

This rearrangement joins TRBV3-1 to TRBJ2-2; D remains ambiguous. V lost 3 bases and J 8 bases, leaving 16 bases between the germline ends. Germline values: CDR1 LGHDT, CDR2 YNNKEL (reference sequence). The CDR3 consists of 15 residues. This CDR3 reads CASSQFGSPGGELFF. The DNA for the CDR3 is TGTGCCAGCAGCCAGTTTGGGTCCCCGGGTGGGGAGCTGTTTTTT.

This clonotype was observed a few times. This chain connects TRBV12-3 or TRBV12-4 to TRBJ2-2; no clear D gene. The V end was cut by 2 bases, the J end by 4 bases, with 8 bases between. There are 14 residues in the CDR3. The CDR3 DNA follows: TGTGCCAGCAGTTTAAAGGCTAGCACCGGGGAGCTGTTTTTT. This translates into CASSLKASTGELFF.

This clonotype came up a few times. This chain links TRBV6-1 with TRBJ2-2, with D possibly being TRBD1 (6 bases). From germline, CDR1 is MNHNS and CDR2 SASEGT. V was cut by 4 bases and J by 3 bases, with 12 bases left in between. The CDR3 covers 15 residues. The CDR3 reads CASSGDTVYTGELFF. In DNA form, the CDR3 reads TGTGCCAGCAGTGGGGACACGGTATACACCGGGGAGCTGTTTTTT.

This clonotype was observed a handful of times. The V call is TRBV2, the J call TRBJ1-1; 8 bases agree with TRBD1. Trimming took 7 bases from V and 0 from J; bases not matched to a gene: 7. The CDR3 length is 15 residues. Germline V gene lookup returns CDR1 SNHLY and CDR2 FYNNEI. The CDR3, as DNA: TGTGCCAGCACCAAGACAGGGGCGCTGAACACTGAAGCTTTCTTT. It is translated as CASTKTGALNTEAFF.

This clonotype was recorded many times. CDR3 DNA: TGTGCCAGCAGCGAGGGTGTAATGAACACTGAAGCTTTCTTT. Its protein product is CASSEGVMNTEAFF. V is TRBV2 and J is TRBJ1-1; D is undetermined. V was shortened by 6 bases and J by 0 bases, with 11 bases between the two germline ends. This CDR3 is 14 amino acids long. Germline V CDR1 and CDR2: SNHLY, FYNNEI.

The rearrangement joins TRBV28 to TRBJ2-3, with no clear D. This CDR3 is built from 15 residues. Looked up from germline, CDR1 is MDHEN and CDR2 is SYDVKM. V lost 3 bases and J lost 4, with 14 bases in between. This CDR3 reads CASSFGVDSSDTQYF. The CDR3 region has the DNA TGTGCCAGCAGTTTTGGCGTGGATTCGTCAGATACGCAGTATTTT. The full variable domain, rest sourced from reference TRBV28 and TRBJ2-3, is DVKVTQSSRYLVKRTGEKVFLECVQDMDHENMFWYRQDPGLGLRLIYFSYDVKMKEKGDIPEGYSVSREKKERFSLILESASTNQTSMYLCASSFGVDSSDTQYFGPGTRLTVL.

This clonotype was recorded many times. CDR3 amino acids: CASGHAPRDRGNQPQHF. The CDR3 DNA is TGTGCCAGCGGCCATGCGCCCCGGGACAGGGGCAATCAGCCCCAGCATTTT. The chain joins TRBV6-1 to TRBJ1-5; 9 bases map to TRBD1. The CDR3 has 17 residues. Germline V CDR1 and CDR2: MNHNS, SASEGT. J was trimmed by 2 bases and V by 8 bases; bases with no gene match: 13.

The chain recombines TRBV18 with TRBJ2-7, with 10 bases matching TRBD2. This CDR3 spans 19 amino acids. CDR1 is KGHSH and CDR2 is LQKENI in the germline V gene. With 3 bases clipped from V and 1 base from J, the junction kept 15 bases outside the gene matches. The CDR3, as DNA: TGTGCCAGCTCACCTCAAACAGGACTAGCGGACCTACTTTCCTACGAGCAGTACTTC. Its protein is CASSPQTGLADLLSYEQYF.

There are many counts of this clonotype. The chain employs TRBV11-2 and TRBJ2-5; TRBD1 aligns across 7 bases. The germline V gene encodes CDR1 SGHAT and CDR2 FQNNGV. Germline trimming cut 2 bases from V and 3 bases from J; bases unmatched to any gene: 3. The CDR3 runs 14 residues. CDR3 residues: CASSLPGTEETQYF. The CDR3 nucleotides are TGTGCCAGCAGCTTACCAGGGACAGAAGAGACCCAGTACTTC.

The chain uses TRBV6-9 and TRBJ1-2, with D tentatively TRBD1 (6 bases). The germline V gene encodes CDR1 MNHGY and CDR2 SVAAGI. Trimming removed 3 bases from V and 6 bases from J, with 11 bases in between. This CDR3 has 13 amino acids. CDR3 region: CASSYRGQNGYTF. CDR3 nucleotide sequence: TGTGCCAGCAGTTACAGAGGACAGAATGGCTACACCTTC.

In this sample, this clonotype turned up a few times. The genes are TRBV6-1 and TRBJ2-4, with D possibly TRBD1 on 6 matching bases. The CDR3 has 16 amino acids. Per germline, CDR1 MNHNS and CDR2 SASEGT. Trimming left V 6 bases short and J 1 base short, with 16 bases between. This CDR3 is CASSPATGGAKNIQYF. The CDR3 DNA reads as TGTGCCAGCAGCCCTGCGACAGGTGGGGCCAAAAACATTCAGTACTTC.

About this clonotype itself: A much larger clonotype is one base distant, so this may be a read error. The chain links TRBV7-8 to TRBJ2-3; D may match TRBD1 or TRBD2 (5 bases each). Germline V CDR1 and CDR2: SGHVS, FQNEAQ. The length of the CDR3 is 15 residues. The CDR3 spells CASSPAWGSTGTQYF. CDR3 DNA: TGTGCCAGCAGCCCCGCGTGGGGGAGCACAGGTACGCAGTATTTT.

As regards this clonotype: A junction boundary mismatches the germline segment, possibly from a read error. The CDR3 DNA reads as TGTGCCAGCAGCTTGGCCGGGACTAGCGGGGATGAGCAGTTCTTC. Residues: CASSLAGTSGDEQFF. This chain connects TRBV5-1 to TRBJ2-1; TRBD2 matches 13 bases. In germline, CDR1 is SGHRS, CDR2 YFSETQ. The CDR3 spans 15 residues.

This clonotype was detected ten times or more. This rearrangement joins TRBV20-1 to TRBJ2-7; D is ambiguous. Germline V CDR1 and CDR2: DFQATT, SNEGSKA (reference sequence). The CDR3 is 14 amino acids. V was pared by 3 bases and J by 1 base, with 13 bases between. The CDR3 nucleotides are TGCAGTGCTAGTTTAGGATCAAGTTCCTACGAGCAGTACTTC. Its translation is CSASLGSSSYEQYF.

This clonotype was observed at least ten times. The chain recombines TRBV12-3 or TRBV12-4 with TRBJ2-3; maybe TRBD2 (6 bases). The CDR3 is 16 amino acids. V was shortened by 3 bases and J by 4 bases, with 17 bases between the two germline ends. CDR3 protein: CASSFRAGGDSDTQYF. CDR3 bases: TGTGCCAGCAGTTTTCGGGCAGGAGGGGATTCAGATACGCAGTATTTT.

The chain carries TRBV11-2 and TRBJ2-7, with 10 bases lining up with TRBD1. This CDR3 has 16 residues. Per germline, CDR1 SGHAT and CDR2 FQNNGV. V trimming: 4 bases; J trimming: 6 bases; junction bases outside the gene matches: 12. CDR3 in amino acids: CASSSPWDRGLIEQYF. The CDR3 DNA reads as TGTGCCAGCAGCTCACCGTGGGACAGGGGTTTGATCGAGCAGTACTTC.

This clonotype was detected many times. The CDR3 sequence is CASSLSSSGGSYEQYF. CDR3 coding DNA: TGTGCCAGCAGCTTATCCTCTAGCGGGGGGTCTTACGAGCAGTACTTC. The chain is built from TRBV7-8 and TRBJ2-7, with TRBD2 identical over 11 bases. This CDR3 contains 16 residues. CDR1 is SGHVS, CDR2 FQNEAQ, per germline. V lost 2 bases, J lost 4 bases, and 7 bases stayed unmatched.

A few counts support this clonotype. The CDR3, as DNA: TGCGCCAGCAGCTTGGATGCGGAGACTAGCACAGATACGCAGTATTTT. This codes for CASSLDAETSTDTQYF. This chain connects TRBV5-1 to TRBJ2-3, with unresolved D. Trimming cost V 0 bases and J 0 bases, with 11 bases left between them. In germline, CDR1 is SGHRS, CDR2 YFSETQ. The CDR3 runs to 16 residues.

This rearrangement joins TRBV12-3 or TRBV12-4 to TRBJ2-6; D uncertain. CDR3 length: 17 amino acids. Trimming took off 0 bases at V and 0 bases at J, with 9 bases between the two ends. The CDR3 region is CASSLALRYSGANVLTF. Here the CDR3 DNA reads TGTGCCAGCAGTTTAGCGCTACGGTACTCTGGGGCCAACGTCCTGACTTTC.

The table lists this clonotype with a few counts. This chain links TRBV5-6 with TRBJ1-1, with unresolved D. CDR3 length: 13 amino acids. Trimming shortened V by 4 bases and J by 5 bases, and 12 bases separated the two germline ends. Germline CDR1 SGHDT, CDR2 YYEEEE. The CDR3 protein is CASSHSGGTEAFF. CDR3 coding DNA: TGTGCCAGCAGCCATTCGGGAGGAACTGAAGCTTTCTTT. Complete variable domain (other parts from reference TRBV5-6 and TRBJ1-1): DAGVTQSPTHLIKTRGQQVTLRCSPKSGHDTVSWYQQALGQGPQFIFQYYEEEERQRGNFPDRFSGHQFPNYSSELNVNALLLGDSALYLCASSHSGGTEAFFGQGTRLTVV.

Ten or more counts support this clonotype. The J gene is TRBJ1-5, the V gene TRBV7-3; D is uncertain. Germline values: CDR1 SGHTA, CDR2 FQGTGA. Trimming cost V 5 bases and J 4 bases, with 12 bases left between them. The CDR3 totals 14 residues. The CDR3 here is CASSTIGRNQPQHF. CDR3 in DNA: TGTGCCAGCAGCACCATTGGGCGTAATCAGCCCCAGCATTTT.

This clonotype has at least ten counts. This rearrangement joins TRBV12-3 or TRBV12-4 to TRBJ2-1; 7 bases are shared with TRBD1. Unmatched junction bases numbered 7, after V lost 2 bases and J lost 9 bases. The CDR3 has 14 residues. CDR3 coding DNA: TGTGCCAGCAGTTTAAGGGCAGGGGGAGCTGAGCAGTTCTTC. Translated: CASSLRAGGAEQFF.

There are a few counts of this clonotype. This chain links TRBV7-2 with TRBJ2-1, with TRBD1 identical over 7 bases. Trimming at V came to 4 bases and at J to 4 bases, leaving 7 bases not matched to a gene. This CDR3 region has 15 residues. In germline, CDR1 is SGHTA, CDR2 FQGNSA. The CDR3 sequence is CASSSSRGSYNEQFF. The CDR3 region has the DNA TGTGCCAGCAGCTCTTCCAGGGGGTCTTACAATGAGCAGTTCTTC.

J is TRBJ1-2 and V is TRBV4-1; 12 bases agree with TRBD1. CDR1 is MGHRA and CDR2 is YSYEKL in the germline V gene. Unmatched junction bases numbered 9, after V lost 0 bases and J lost 7 bases. The CDR3 is 17 residues long. The CDR3 DNA sequence: TGCGCCAGCAGCCAAGAGATCCGGGGACAGGGGGCGCGTGGCTACACCTTC. Protein product: CASSQEIRGQGARGYTF.

This sequence joins TRBV12-3 or TRBV12-4 and TRBJ1-5; D unresolved. Trimming removed 8 bases from V and 11 bases from J, with 28 bases in between. The CDR3 covers 16 residues. CDR3: CASAPGSLGGVETQHF. In DNA form, the CDR3 reads TGTGCCAGCGCTCCCGGCTCCTTGGGTGGGGTCGAGACCCAGCATTTT.

The rearrangement links TRBV19 to TRBJ2-5; TRBD2 is a possible D gene (5 bases). V gave up 5 bases and J gave up 4 bases, with 11 bases separating them. The length of the CDR3 is 13 residues. Germline-derived CDR1 and CDR2 are LNHDA and SQIVND (reference sequence). CDR3 in amino acids: CASSLRVAETQYF. The CDR3 coding sequence is TGTGCCAGTAGTTTGAGGGTAGCAGAGACCCAGTACTTC.

The chain recombines TRBV7-8 with TRBJ2-7, with unresolved D. This CDR3 is 13 amino acids long. Germline CDR1 is SGHVS and CDR2 is FQNEAQ. V lost 1 base, J lost 3 bases, and 7 bases lay in between. DNA for the CDR3: TGTGCCAGCAGCTTAGAACATATCTACGAGCAGTACTTC. Translated: CASSLEHIYEQYF.